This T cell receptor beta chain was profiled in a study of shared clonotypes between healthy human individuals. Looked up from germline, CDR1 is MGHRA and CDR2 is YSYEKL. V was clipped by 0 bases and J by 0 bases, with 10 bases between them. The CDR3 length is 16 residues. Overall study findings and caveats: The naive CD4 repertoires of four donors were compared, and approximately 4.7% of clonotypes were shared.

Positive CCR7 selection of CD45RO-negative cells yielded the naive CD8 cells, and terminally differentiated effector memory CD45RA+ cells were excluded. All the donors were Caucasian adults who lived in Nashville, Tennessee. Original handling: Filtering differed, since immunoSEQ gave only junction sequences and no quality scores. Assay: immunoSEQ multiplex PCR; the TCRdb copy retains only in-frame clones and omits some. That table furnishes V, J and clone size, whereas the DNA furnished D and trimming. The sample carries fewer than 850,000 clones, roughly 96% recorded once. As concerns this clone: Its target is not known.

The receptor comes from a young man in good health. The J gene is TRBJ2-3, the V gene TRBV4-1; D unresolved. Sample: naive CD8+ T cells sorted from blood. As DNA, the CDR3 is TGCGCCAGCAGCCAAGATCCTGAGGCCAGCACAGATACGCAGTATTTT. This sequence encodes CASSQDPEASTDTQYF.